These 8 T cell receptor beta chains were sequenced from one sample in a study of spatial heterogeneity in lung cancer. TCRdb passed the 5' RACE reads through MiXCR, listing each CDR3 protein once. The sample holds 89,000 or so distinct CDR3 sequences, under 25% seen once. Time point specified: sample taken at primary tumor resection. Researchers sequenced whole RNA taken from tumor, nontumor lung or frozen PBMC without sorting. The material was PBMCs, obtained at surgery. The receptors come from a male donor with early-stage non-small cell lung cancer.

This clonotype was seen at least ten times. The rearrangement uses TRBV2 and TRBJ1-5, with D unclear. CDR1 is SNHLY, CDR2 FYNNEI, per germline. The CDR3 length is 14 residues. Between the trimmed V and J ends, which lost 1 base and 7 bases, there was a span of 11 bases. This CDR3 reads CASSEGELLQPQHF. In nucleotides, the CDR3 is TGTGCCAGCAGTGAAGGAGAGCTCTTGCAGCCCCAGCATTTT.

This clonotype was observed a few times. This chain joins TRBV24-1 and TRBJ1-1, with 8 nucleotides matching TRBD1. Trimming took 7 bases from V and 5 from J; bases not matched to a gene: 8. This CDR3 comprises 14 residues. Per germline, CDR1 KGHDR and CDR2 SFDVKD. For the CDR3, the DNA is TGTGCCACCAGGGGTTCGCAGGGGGCTACTGAAGCTTTCTTT. This sequence encodes CATRGSQGATEAFF.

Ten or more counts support this clonotype. The gene calls are TRBV3-1 and TRBJ2-3, with TRBD1 as a possible D gene (5 bases). Trimming cost V 4 bases and J 1 base, with 18 bases left between them. This CDR3 region has 17 residues. CDR1 LGHDT and CDR2 YNNKEL come from the germline V gene (reference sequence). The CDR3 DNA reads TGTGCCAGCAGCCCCAATGCCTGGCAGGGTGGCACAGATACGCAGTATTTT. It is translated as CASSPNAWQGGTDTQYF.

The genes are TRBV30 and TRBJ2-2; D is perhaps TRBD2 (5 bases). The CDR3 spans 13 residues. CDR1 GTSNPN and CDR2 SVGIG come from the germline V gene (reference sequence). V lost 0 bases, J lost 4 bases, and 6 bases lay in between. CDR3 in amino acids: CAWSVRVTGELFF. The CDR3 DNA sequence: TGTGCCTGGAGTGTGCGGGTCACCGGGGAGCTGTTTTTT.

The V and J genes are TRBV4-1 and TRBJ1-2; 8 bases agree with TRBD1. V lost 0 bases and J lost 7; bases outside the gene matches: 10. Germline CDR1 is MGHRA and CDR2 is YSYEKL. The CDR3 length is 16 residues. The CDR3 protein is CASSQEGQGGRVGYTF. In nucleotides, the CDR3 is TGCGCCAGCAGCCAAGAAGGACAGGGCGGTCGAGTTGGCTACACCTTC.

There are a few counts of this clonotype. This chain joins TRBV7-9 and TRBJ2-5; either TRBD1 or TRBD2 may supply D (5 bases each). The V gene's germline CDR1 is SEHNR and CDR2 FQNEAQ (reference sequence). Trimming took 4 bases from V and 1 from J, leaving 13 bases between them. The CDR3 runs 15 residues. CDR3 in DNA: TGTGCCAGCAGCTCCCCGGGTGGGGGCCAAGAGACCCAGTACTTC. It codes for CASSSPGGGQETQYF.

This clonotype appeared a few times. This chain connects TRBV7-6 to TRBJ2-1, with TRBD1 matching over 8 bases. Germline CDR1 is SGHVS and CDR2 is FNYEAQ. The CDR3 runs to 19 residues. After removal of 1 base from V and 4 bases from J, the junction contained 15 bases not matched to a gene. For the CDR3, the DNA is TGTGCCAGCAGCTTAGTTGGGGCAATCCGGGACAGGTCTTACAATGAGCAGTTCTTC. Its translation is CASSLVGAIRDRSYNEQFF. Combining the CDR3 with reference TRBV7-6 and TRBJ2-1 gives the whole variable domain GAGVSQSPRYKVTKRGQDVALRCDPISGHVSLYWYRQALGQGPEFLTYFNYEAQQDKSGLPNDRFSAERPEGSISTLTIQRTEQRDSAMYRCASSLVGAIRDRSYNEQFFGPGTRLTVL.

The V call is TRBV24-1, the J call TRBJ2-1; 9 bases agree with TRBD2. This CDR3 spans 14 amino acids. Germline CDR1 KGHDR, CDR2 SFDVKD. Trimming removed 3 bases from V and 5 bases from J; junction bases left unmatched: 1. The CDR3 region is CATSDTSGHNEQFF. Here the CDR3 DNA reads TGTGCCACCAGTGATACTAGCGGGCACAATGAGCAGTTCTTC.